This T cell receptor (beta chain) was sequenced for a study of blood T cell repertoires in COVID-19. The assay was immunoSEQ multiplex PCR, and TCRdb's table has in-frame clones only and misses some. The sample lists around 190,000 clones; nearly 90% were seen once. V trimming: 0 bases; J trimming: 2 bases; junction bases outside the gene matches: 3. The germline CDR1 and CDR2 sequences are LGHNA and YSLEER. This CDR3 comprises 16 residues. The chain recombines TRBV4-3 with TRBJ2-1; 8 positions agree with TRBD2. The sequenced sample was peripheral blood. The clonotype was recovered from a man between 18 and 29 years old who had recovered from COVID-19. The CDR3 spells CASSQEAGGTYNEQFF. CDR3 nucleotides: TGCGCCAGCAGCCAAGAGGCGGGAGGAACCTACAATGAGCAGTTCTTC.